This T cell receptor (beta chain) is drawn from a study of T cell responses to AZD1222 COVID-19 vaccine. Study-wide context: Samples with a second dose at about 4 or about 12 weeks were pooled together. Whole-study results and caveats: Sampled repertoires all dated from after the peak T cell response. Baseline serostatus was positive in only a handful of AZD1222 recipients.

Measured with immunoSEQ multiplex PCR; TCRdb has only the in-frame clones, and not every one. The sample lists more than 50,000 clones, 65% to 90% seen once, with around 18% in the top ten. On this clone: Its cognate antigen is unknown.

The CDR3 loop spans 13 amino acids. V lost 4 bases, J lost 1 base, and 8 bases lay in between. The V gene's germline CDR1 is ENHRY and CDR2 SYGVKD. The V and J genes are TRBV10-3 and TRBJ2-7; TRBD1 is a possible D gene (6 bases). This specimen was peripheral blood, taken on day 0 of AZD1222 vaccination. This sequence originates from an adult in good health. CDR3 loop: CAISGTESYEQYV. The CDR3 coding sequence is TGTGCCATCAGTGGGACAGAATCCTACGAGCAGTACGTC.